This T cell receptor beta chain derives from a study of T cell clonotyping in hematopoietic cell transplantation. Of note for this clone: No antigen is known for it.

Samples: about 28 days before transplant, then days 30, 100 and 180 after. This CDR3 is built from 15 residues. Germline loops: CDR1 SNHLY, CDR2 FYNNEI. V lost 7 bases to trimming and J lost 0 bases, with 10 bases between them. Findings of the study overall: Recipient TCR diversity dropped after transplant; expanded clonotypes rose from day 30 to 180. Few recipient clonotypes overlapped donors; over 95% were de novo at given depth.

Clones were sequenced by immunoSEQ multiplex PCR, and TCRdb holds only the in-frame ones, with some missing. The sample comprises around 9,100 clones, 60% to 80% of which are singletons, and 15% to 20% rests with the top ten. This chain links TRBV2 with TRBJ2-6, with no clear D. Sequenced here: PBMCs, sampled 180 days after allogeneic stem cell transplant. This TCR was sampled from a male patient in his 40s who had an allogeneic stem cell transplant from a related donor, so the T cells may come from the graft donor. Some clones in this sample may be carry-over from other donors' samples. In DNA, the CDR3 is TGTGCCAGCAACGTTAAATTCTCTGGGGCCAACGTCCTGACTTTC. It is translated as CASNVKFSGANVLTF.